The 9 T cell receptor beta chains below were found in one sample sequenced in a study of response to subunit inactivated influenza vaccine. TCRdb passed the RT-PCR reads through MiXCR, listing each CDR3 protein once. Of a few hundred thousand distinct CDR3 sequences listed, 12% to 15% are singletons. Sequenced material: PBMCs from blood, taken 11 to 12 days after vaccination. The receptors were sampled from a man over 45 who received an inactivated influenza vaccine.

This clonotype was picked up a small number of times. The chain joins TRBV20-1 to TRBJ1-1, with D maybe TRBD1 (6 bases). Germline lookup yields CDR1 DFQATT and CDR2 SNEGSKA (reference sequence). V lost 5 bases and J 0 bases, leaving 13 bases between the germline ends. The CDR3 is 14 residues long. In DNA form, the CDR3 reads TGCAGTGCTGGGGCCAGGGGAATGAACACTGAAGCTTTCTTT. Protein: CSAGARGMNTEAFF.

The DNA for the CDR3 is TGTGCCAGCAGCGTCGGACTAGCGGAATACGAGCAGTACTTC. It specifies CASSVGLAEYEQYF. V is TRBV12-3 or TRBV12-4 and J is TRBJ2-7; TRBD2 matches at 10 bases. The CDR3 spans 14 residues. Unmatched junction bases numbered 6, after V lost 6 bases and J lost 4 bases.

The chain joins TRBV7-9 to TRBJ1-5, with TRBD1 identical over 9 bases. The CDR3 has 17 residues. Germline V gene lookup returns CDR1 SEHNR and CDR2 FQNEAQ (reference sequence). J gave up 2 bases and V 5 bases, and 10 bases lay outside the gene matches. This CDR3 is CASSLETGGEGNQPQHF. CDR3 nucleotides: TGTGCCAGCAGCCTAGAAACAGGGGGCGAGGGCAATCAGCCCCAGCATTTT.

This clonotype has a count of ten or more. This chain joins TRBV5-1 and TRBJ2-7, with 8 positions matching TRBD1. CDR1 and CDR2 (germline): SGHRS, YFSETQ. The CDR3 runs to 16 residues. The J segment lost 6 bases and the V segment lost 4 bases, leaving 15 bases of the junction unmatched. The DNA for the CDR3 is TGCGCCAGCAGCGACGGAAGGGACAGGTCTTTGGGCGAGCAGTACTTC. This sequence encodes CASSDGRDRSLGEQYF. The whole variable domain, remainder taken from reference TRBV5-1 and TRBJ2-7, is KAGVTQTPRYLIKTRGQQVTLSCSPISGHRSVSWYQQTPGQGLQFLFEYFSETQRNKGNFPGRFSGRQFSNSRSEMNVSTLELGDSALYLCASSDGRDRSLGEQYFGPGTRLTVT.

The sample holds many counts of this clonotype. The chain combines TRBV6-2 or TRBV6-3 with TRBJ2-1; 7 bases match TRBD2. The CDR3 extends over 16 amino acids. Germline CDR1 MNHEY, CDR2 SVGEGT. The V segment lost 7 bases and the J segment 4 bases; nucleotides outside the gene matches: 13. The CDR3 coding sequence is TGTGCCAGCATGGCCATAGGGACTACTATATACAATGAGCAGTTCTTC. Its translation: CASMAIGTTIYNEQFF.

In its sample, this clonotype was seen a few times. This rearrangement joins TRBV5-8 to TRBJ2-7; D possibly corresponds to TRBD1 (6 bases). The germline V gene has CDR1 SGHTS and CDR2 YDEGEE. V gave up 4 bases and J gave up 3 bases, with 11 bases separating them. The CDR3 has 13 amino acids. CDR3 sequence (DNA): TGTGCCAGCAGCACAAACAGGGTCTACGAGCAGTACTTC. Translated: CASSTNRVYEQYF.

CDR3 nucleotides: TGTGCCAGCAGCTTAATTACTAGCGGGGAACCCTCCTCCTACAATGAGCAGTTCTTC. Its protein product is CASSLITSGEPSSYNEQFF. V and J are TRBV7-6 and TRBJ2-1, with TRBD2 matching over 10 bases. The CDR3 length is 19 residues. The germline gives CDR1 SGHVS, CDR2 FNYEAQ. Trimming cost V 2 bases and J 0 bases; bases outside gene matches: 10.

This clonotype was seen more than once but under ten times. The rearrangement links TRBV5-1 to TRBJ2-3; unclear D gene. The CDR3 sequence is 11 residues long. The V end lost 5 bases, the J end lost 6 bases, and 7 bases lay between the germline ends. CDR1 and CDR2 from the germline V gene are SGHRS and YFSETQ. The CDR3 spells CASRGLDTQYF. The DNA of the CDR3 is TGCGCCAGCAGAGGTCTGGATACGCAGTATTTT.

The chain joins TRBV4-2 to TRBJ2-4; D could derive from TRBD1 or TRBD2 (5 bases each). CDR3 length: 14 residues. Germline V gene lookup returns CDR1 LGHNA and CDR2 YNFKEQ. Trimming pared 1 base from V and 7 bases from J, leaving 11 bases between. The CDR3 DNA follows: TGTGCCAGCAGCCAAGGGGGGACCGGGAACATTCAGTACTTC. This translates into CASSQGGTGNIQYF.